Shown below are 16 T cell receptor beta chains from a single sample sequenced in a study of cytotoxic CD8 clonotypes in ibrutinib-treated CLL. Data came from immunoSEQ multiplex PCR; TCRdb stores just in-frame clones and leaves some out. The repertoire consists of approximately 140,000 clones, with approximately 90% occurring once and the leading ten covering 11%. Material: PBMCs, obtained after 12 months of ibrutinib treatment. The source of these receptors is a human donor with chronic lymphocytic leukemia.

The rearrangement links TRBV28 to TRBJ1-5; D is possibly TRBD1 (6 bases). Germline loops: CDR1 MDHEN, CDR2 SYDVKM. Deletions cut 4 bases from V and 6 bases from J, with 16 bases between. The CDR3 extends over 15 amino acids. DNA for the CDR3: TGTGCCAGCAGTTCCTCGGGCCAGGGGTTTCAGCCCCAGCATTTT. Encoded protein: CASSSSGQGFQPQHF.

The chain links TRBV30 to TRBJ2-7; the match to TRBD2 covers 11 bases. The germline V gene has CDR1 GTSNPN and CDR2 SVGIG (reference sequence). The CDR3 has 13 amino acids. V trimming: 5 bases; J trimming: 3 bases; junction bases outside the gene matches: 3. The CDR3 region is CAWRLAGLYEQYF. The CDR3 DNA reads as TGTGCCTGGCGACTAGCGGGACTCTACGAGCAGTACTTC. Drawing the rest from reference TRBV30 and TRBJ2-7, the complete variable domain is SQTIHQWPATLVQPVGSPLSLECTVEGTSNPNLYWYRQAAGRGLQLLFYSVGIGQISSEVPQNLSASRPQDRQFILSSKKLLLSDSGFYLCAWRLAGLYEQYFGPGTRLTVT.

The CDR3 region has the DNA TGTGCCAGCAGTCTAAGCACAGATACGCAGTATTTT. The encoded protein is CASSLSTDTQYF. The chain employs TRBV2 and TRBJ2-3, with unresolved D. From germline, CDR1 is SNHLY and CDR2 FYNNEI. The CDR3 runs to 12 residues. V was pared by 5 bases and J by 0 bases, with 3 bases between.

V gene TRBV28 combines with J gene TRBJ2-3; the match to TRBD1 covers 9 bases. Trimming cost V 3 bases and J 4 bases; bases outside gene matches: 5. Germline-derived CDR1 and CDR2 are MDHEN and SYDVKM. The CDR3 spans 15 residues. In nucleotides, the CDR3 is TGTGCCAGCAGTTTGCCACAGGGGGCAGCAGATACGCAGTATTTT. Translation: CASSLPQGAADTQYF.

J is TRBJ2-7 and V is TRBV15; D may be TRBD2 (6 bases). This CDR3 is 13 amino acids long. V lost 3 bases and J 3 bases, leaving 9 bases between the germline ends. From germline, CDR1 is LNHNV and CDR2 YYDKDF (reference sequence). Here the CDR3 reads CATSREGDYEQYF. The CDR3 nucleotides are TGTGCCACCAGCAGGGAGGGTGACTACGAGCAGTACTTC.

V and J are TRBV6-5 and TRBJ1-5; weak D call: TRBD1 (6 bases). V was pared by 0 bases and J by 7 bases, with 13 bases between. Germline values: CDR1 MNHEY, CDR2 SVGAGI. This CDR3 is built from 15 residues. CDR3 DNA: TGTGCCAGCAGTTACTCGATCCCGAGGGGGCAGCCCCAGCATTTT. Translated: CASSYSIPRGQPQHF.

This clone occurred once. This chain uses TRBV25-1 with TRBJ2-1; D perhaps matches TRBD1 (5 bases). V lost 1 base to trimming and J lost 7 bases, with 5 bases between them. Germline V gene sequence: CDR1 MGHDK, CDR2 SYGVNS. The CDR3 has 12 amino acids. The DNA for the CDR3 is TGTGCCAGCAGTGAATCAGGGAATGAGCAGTTCTTC. It specifies CASSESGNEQFF.

The chain recombines TRBV7-9 with TRBJ2-7; 8 bases map to TRBD2. The ends lost 5 bases at V and 4 bases at J; junction bases unmatched: 10. This CDR3 comprises 15 residues. From germline, CDR1 is SEHNR and CDR2 FQNEAQ (reference sequence). The CDR3 region has the DNA TGTGCCAGCAGCAGTGTCGGACTAGCTCCATACGAGCAGTACTTC. Protein: CASSSVGLAPYEQYF.

The chain joins TRBV11-2 to TRBJ2-7; tentatively, D is TRBD1 or TRBD2 (5 bases each). Germline assignment: CDR1 SGHAT and CDR2 FQNNGV. The CDR3 has 12 residues. Trimming shortened V by 1 base and J by 12 bases, and 13 bases separated the two germline ends. The CDR3 DNA follows: TGTGCCAGCAGCTTAGGAGGGGCCCTTGGGTACTTC. It specifies CASSLGGALGYF.

This clone was picked up one time. V and J are TRBV28 and TRBJ2-1; 9 positions match TRBD2. V was clipped by 4 bases and J by 10 bases; unmatched bases: 8. This CDR3 is built from 14 residues. CDR1 is MDHEN and CDR2 is SYDVKM in the germline V gene. CDR3 in amino acids: CASSSPSGTQEQFF. The CDR3 DNA follows: TGTGCCAGCAGTTCACCTAGCGGGACCCAGGAGCAGTTCTTC. The whole variable domain, filled in from reference TRBV28 and TRBJ2-1, reads DVKVTQSSRYLVKRTGEKVFLECVQDMDHENMFWYRQDPGLGLRLIYFSYDVKMKEKGDIPEGYSVSREKKERFSLILESASTNQTSMYLCASSSPSGTQEQFFGPGTRLTVL.

This chain uses TRBV28 with TRBJ1-5; 9 bases align to TRBD1. The CDR3 totals 16 residues. Germline V gene sequence: CDR1 MDHEN, CDR2 SYDVKM. With V trimmed by 7 bases and J by 3 bases, 10 bases remained unmatched. The CDR3 loop is CASNNQDRGDNQPQHF. The CDR3 DNA reads TGTGCCAGCAACAACCAGGACAGGGGAGACAATCAGCCCCAGCATTTT.

The V gene is TRBV7-3, the J gene TRBJ2-7; 9 bases are shared with TRBD1. Germline V gene sequence: CDR1 SGHTA, CDR2 FQGTGA. There are 14 residues in the CDR3. V shed 2 bases, J shed 5 bases, and the junction held 4 bases outside the gene matches. In DNA, the CDR3 is TGTGCCAGCAGCTTACTGGGACAGGGAGACGAGCAGTACTTC. This gives the protein CASSLLGQGDEQYF.

The chain recombines TRBV27 with TRBJ2-1; 10 bases align to TRBD2. The CDR3 consists of 16 residues. Germline loops: CDR1 MNHEY, CDR2 SMNVEV (reference sequence). V was clipped by 7 bases and J by 5 bases; unmatched bases: 11. The DNA of the CDR3 is TGTGCCAGCATGCTGAGCGGGAGGGCCCTCCACAATGAGCAGTTCTTC. Translation gives CASMLSGRALHNEQFF.

V gene TRBV6-5 combines with J gene TRBJ1-5; D call uncertain. Germline V gene data show CDR1 as MNHEY and CDR2 as SVGAGI. The CDR3 runs 16 residues. V was trimmed by 0 bases and J by 6 bases, leaving 15 bases between them. The CDR3 here is CASSYSGPMGGQPQHF. DNA for the CDR3: TGTGCCAGCAGTTACTCCGGACCGATGGGCGGTCAGCCCCAGCATTTT.

A single count supports this clone. The V and J genes are TRBV7-3 and TRBJ1-1, with 7 bases matching TRBD1. This CDR3 contains 13 residues. V lost 6 bases and J lost 1; bases outside the gene matches: 2. CDR1 and CDR2 from the germline V gene are SGHTA and FQGTGA. The chain's CDR3 is CASSRTGNTEAFF. The CDR3 DNA sequence: TGTGCCAGCAGTCGGACAGGGAACACTGAAGCTTTCTTT.

Note on this clone: This specimen includes other DNA sequences encoding the same CDR3. The rearrangement joins TRBV7-3 to TRBJ2-2; the D gene is possibly TRBD2 (6 bases). This CDR3 is 16 amino acids long. The germline gives CDR1 SGHTA, CDR2 FQGTGA. Trimming stripped 1 base from V and 3 bases from J, with 12 bases between. The CDR3 nucleotides are TGTGCCAGCAGCTTAAATGGCTGGGGGGACACCGGGGAGCTGTTTTTT. Translating gives CASSLNGWGDTGELFF.